This is a list of T cell receptor beta chains from one sample in a study of sequential checkpoint blockade in melanoma. Libraries were prepared by immunoSEQ multiplex PCR; TCRdb keeps only in-frame clonotypes and omits some of them. Among around 19,000 clones listed, approximately 80% were seen once. This specimen was CD8+ T cells sorted from blood (inferred from file names), taken from a patient given nivolumab and ipilimumab in sequence. These receptors all stem from a human donor with melanoma. Each CDR3 is given with its conserved first and last residue. Only some rows state a clone size, as once, few, many or a class for expanded clones.

cdr3_aa	v_call	j_call	clone_size
CASSIQGLVVHEQYF	TRBV19	TRBJ2-7	.
CASGWTVDNEQFF	TRBV27	TRBJ2-1	.
CASSVSGGAETQYF	TRBV9	TRBJ2-5	.
CASSSRTGREQYF	TRBV27	TRBJ2-7	.
CASRQDRVGYEQYF	TRBV27	TRBJ2-7	once
CASSLQGAYTEAFF	TRBV27	TRBJ1-1	.
CASRRGSQPQHF	TRBV28	TRBJ1-5	.
CASSPRHGSYNEQFF	TRBV5-5	TRBJ2-1	.
CASSSRQGAKWSYNSPLHF	TRBV5-8	TRBJ1-6	.
CASSPKPGQPQHF	TRBV4-2	TRBJ1-5	.
CASTSTLGSPLHF	TRBV4-3	TRBJ1-6	.
CASSRRQGINQPQHF	TRBV7-6	TRBJ1-5	.
CASSRTETYEQYF	TRBV6-5	.	once
CASSQGLAETQYF	TRBV7-9	TRBJ2-5	.
CSVDVSGYNEQFF	TRBV29-1	TRBJ2-1	once
CAISAPGEQYF	TRBV10-3	TRBJ2-7	once
CASSPGQLNTEAFF	TRBV4-1	TRBJ1-1	.
CASSIKGDSTNEKLFF	TRBV19	TRBJ1-4	few
CASSYSSILTVPGAFF	TRBV6-5	TRBJ1-1	.
CASSLAMGAGAGRYNEQFF	TRBV7-2	TRBJ2-1	.
CASSELGTGANYGYTF	TRBV6-1	TRBJ1-2	.
CASSELAGGYNEQFF	TRBV7-3	TRBJ2-1	.
CASSQVHTDTQYF	TRBV4-1	TRBJ2-3	.
CASSRTGSTDTQYF	TRBV2	TRBJ2-3	once
CASVAGGSSYEQYF	TRBV2	TRBJ2-7	.
CASSLGQPYGYTF	TRBV13	TRBJ1-2	once
CASSLGQGFTEAFF	TRBV28	TRBJ1-1	.
CATLSDDLAETDTQYF	TRBV10-2	TRBJ2-3	.